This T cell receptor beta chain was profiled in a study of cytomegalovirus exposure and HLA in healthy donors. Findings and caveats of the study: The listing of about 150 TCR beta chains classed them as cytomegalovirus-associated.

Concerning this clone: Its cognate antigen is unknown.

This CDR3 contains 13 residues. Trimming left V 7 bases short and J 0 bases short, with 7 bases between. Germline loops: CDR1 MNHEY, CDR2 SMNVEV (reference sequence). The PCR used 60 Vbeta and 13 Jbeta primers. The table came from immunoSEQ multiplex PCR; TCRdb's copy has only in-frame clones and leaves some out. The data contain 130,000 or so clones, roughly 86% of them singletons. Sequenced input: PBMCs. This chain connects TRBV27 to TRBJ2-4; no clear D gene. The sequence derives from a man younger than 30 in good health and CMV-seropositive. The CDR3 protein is CASKTLAKNIQYF. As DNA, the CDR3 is TGTGCCAGCAAGACATTAGCCAAAAACATTCAGTACTTC.